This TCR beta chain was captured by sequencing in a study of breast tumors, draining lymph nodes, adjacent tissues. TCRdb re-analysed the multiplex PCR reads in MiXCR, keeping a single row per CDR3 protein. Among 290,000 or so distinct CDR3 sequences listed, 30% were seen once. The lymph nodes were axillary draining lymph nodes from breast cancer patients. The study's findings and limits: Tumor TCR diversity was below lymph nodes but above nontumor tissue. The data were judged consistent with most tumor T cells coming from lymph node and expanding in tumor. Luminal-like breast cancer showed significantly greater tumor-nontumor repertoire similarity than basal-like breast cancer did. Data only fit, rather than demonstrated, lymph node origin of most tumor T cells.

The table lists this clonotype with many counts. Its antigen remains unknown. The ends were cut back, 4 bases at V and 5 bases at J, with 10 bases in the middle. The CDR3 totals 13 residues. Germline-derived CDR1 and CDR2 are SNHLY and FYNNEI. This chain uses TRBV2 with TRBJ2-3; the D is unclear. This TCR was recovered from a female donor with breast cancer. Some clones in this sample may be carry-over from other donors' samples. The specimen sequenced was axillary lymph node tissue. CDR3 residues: CASSGRPGDTQYF. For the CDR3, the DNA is TGTGCCAGCAGTGGAAGACCTGGAGATACGCAGTATTTT.